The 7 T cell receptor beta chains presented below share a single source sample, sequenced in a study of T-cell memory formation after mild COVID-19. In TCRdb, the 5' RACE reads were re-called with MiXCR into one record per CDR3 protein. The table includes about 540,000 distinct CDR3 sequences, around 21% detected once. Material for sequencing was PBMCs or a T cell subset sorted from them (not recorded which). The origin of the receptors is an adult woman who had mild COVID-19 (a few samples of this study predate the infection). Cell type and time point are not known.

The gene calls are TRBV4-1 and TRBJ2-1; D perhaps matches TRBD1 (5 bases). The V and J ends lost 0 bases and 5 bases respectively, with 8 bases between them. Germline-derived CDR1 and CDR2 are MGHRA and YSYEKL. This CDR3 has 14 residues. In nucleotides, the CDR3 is TGCGCCAGCAGCCAAGATGTGGGGCACAATGAGCAGTTCTTC. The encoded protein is CASSQDVGHNEQFF.

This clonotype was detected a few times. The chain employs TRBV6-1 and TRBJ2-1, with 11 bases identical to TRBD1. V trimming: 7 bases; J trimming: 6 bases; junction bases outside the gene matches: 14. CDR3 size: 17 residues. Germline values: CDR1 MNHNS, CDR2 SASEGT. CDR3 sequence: CASTRDRGLTVRNEQFF. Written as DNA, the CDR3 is TGTGCCAGCACCCGGGACAGGGGGTTAACGGTTCGCAATGAGCAGTTCTTC.

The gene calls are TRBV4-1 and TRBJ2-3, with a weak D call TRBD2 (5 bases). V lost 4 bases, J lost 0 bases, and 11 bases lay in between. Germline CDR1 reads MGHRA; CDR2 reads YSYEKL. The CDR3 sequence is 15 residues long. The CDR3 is CASSPWTASTDTQYF. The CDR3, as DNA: TGCGCCAGCAGCCCATGGACTGCTAGCACAGATACGCAGTATTTT.

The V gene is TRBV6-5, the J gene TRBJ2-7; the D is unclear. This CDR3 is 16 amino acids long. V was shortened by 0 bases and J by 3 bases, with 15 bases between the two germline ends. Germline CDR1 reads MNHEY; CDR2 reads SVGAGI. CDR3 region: CASSYSILSHVYEQYF. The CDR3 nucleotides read TGTGCCAGCAGTTACTCGATTCTGTCCCATGTCTACGAGCAGTACTTC.

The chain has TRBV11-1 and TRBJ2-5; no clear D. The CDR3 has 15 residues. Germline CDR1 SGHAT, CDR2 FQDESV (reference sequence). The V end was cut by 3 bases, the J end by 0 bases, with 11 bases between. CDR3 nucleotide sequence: TGTGCCAGCAGCTTTCTATCGTCAGACCAAGAGACCCAGTACTTC. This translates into CASSFLSSDQETQYF.

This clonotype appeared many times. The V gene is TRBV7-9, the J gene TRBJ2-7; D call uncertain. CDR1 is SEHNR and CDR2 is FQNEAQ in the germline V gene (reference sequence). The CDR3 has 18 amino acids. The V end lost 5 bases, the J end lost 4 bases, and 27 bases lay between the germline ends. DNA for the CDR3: TGTGCCAGCAGCCGCACTTTCACAACCGGTGGGGAAACTTACGAGCAGTACTTC. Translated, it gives CASSRTFTTGGETYEQYF.

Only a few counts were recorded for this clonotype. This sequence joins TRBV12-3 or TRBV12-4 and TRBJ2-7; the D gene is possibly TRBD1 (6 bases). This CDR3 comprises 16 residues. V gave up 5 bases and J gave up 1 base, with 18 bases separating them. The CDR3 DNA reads TGTGCCAGCAGTCCGGACAGCTACACTGTATCCTACGAGCAGTACTTC. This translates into CASSPDSYTVSYEQYF.